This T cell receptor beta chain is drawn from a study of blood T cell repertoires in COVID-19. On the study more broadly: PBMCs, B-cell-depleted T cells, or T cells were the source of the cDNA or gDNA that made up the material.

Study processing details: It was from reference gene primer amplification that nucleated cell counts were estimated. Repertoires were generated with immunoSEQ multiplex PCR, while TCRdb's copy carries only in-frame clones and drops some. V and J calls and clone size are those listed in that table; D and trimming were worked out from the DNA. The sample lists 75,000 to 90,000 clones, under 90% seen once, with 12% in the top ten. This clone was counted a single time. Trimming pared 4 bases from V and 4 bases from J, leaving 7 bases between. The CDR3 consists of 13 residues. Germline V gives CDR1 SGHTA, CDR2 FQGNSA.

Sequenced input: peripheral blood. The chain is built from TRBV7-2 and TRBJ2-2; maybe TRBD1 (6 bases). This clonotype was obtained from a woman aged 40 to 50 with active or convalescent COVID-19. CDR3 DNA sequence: TGTGCCAGCAGCTCACAGGGCACCGGGGAGCTGTTTTTT. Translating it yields CASSSQGTGELFF.